Sequencing of this T cell receptor (beta chain) was carried out in a study of technical replicates of blood from four donors. Germline V gene lookup returns CDR1 SGHNT and CDR2 YENEEA. Trimming left V 0 bases short and J 6 bases short, with 17 bases between. CDR3 size: 16 residues. Some clones are missing from TCRdb's copy, which holds only in-frame ones; the method was immunoSEQ multiplex PCR. Of approximately 93,000 clones listed, 94% are singletons. The chain has TRBV11-3 and TRBJ1-1; D possibly corresponds to TRBD1 (6 bases). What was sequenced was T cells isolated from PBMCs. The origin of this receptor is a human donor in good health. The CDR3 sequence is CASSLEWEGGDAEAFF. Here the CDR3 DNA reads TGTGCCAGCAGCTTAGAATGGGAAGGGGGAGACGCTGAAGCTTTCTTT.